This TCR beta chain was captured by sequencing in a study of blood T cell repertoires in COVID-19. Across the study: Some COVID-19 samples were acute and others convalescent; all came from the United States, Italy and Spain. Nucleic acid was either cDNA or gDNA, and it came from T cells, B-cell-depleted T cells, or PBMCs.

Trimming removed 8 bases at V and 4 bases at J, with 12 bases between. The germline CDR1 and CDR2 sequences are MNHEY and SVGAGI. This CDR3 is 14 amino acids long. Clones were read by immunoSEQ multiplex PCR, and TCRdb kept only the in-frame ones, dropping some. The sample consists of 300,000 to 400,000 clones, about 86% of them appearing once. V gene TRBV6-5 combines with J gene TRBJ1-6; tentatively, D is TRBD1 (6 bases). Sequencing used PBMCs or T cells enriched from blood (not recorded which). This receptor was identified in a woman aged 40-49 years with acute COVID-19. The DNA for the CDR3 is TGTGCCAGCGGGGGGGCTGGTTATAATTCACCCCTCCACTTT. Amino acid sequence: CASGGAGYNSPLHF.